This T cell receptor (beta chain) was found in a study of technical replicates of blood from several donors. Profiled with immunoSEQ multiplex PCR; TCRdb holds only in-frame clones, not every one. The table lists some 56,000 clones, 80% to 95% of them singletons, with around 4% in the top ten. This receptor was obtained from a human donor in good health. Some clones in this sample may be carry-over from other donors' samples. Material: PBMCs.

The CDR3 DNA reads as TGTGCTAGTGGTTCAGGGAATGAAAAACTGTTTTTT. Its translation is CASGSGNEKLFF. The gene calls are TRBV12-5 and TRBJ1-4; perhaps TRBD1 as D (5 bases). Germline values: CDR1 LGHNT, CDR2 FRNRAP. Trimming took 4 bases from V and 5 from J, leaving 5 bases between them. CDR3 length: 12 residues.